Shown below are 11 T cell receptor beta chains from a single sample sequenced in a study of follicular helper T cells after annual influenza vaccination. Sequencing was performed with immunoSEQ multiplex PCR; in TCRdb, only in-frame clones are kept and a portion is missing. The repertoire holds 3,500 to 5,500 clones, with 82% as singletons. The time point was: 2015-2016 season, pre-vaccination. Here the sequenced sample was CXCR5+ CD38- circulating T follicular helper cells from blood, taken on the day of influenza vaccination. Subset described: circulating Tfh, non-naive CD4+CXCR5+PD-1+ (ICOS+CD38+ or ICOS-CD38-). The receptors stem from an adult who received the influenza vaccine.

There are a few counts of this clone. The chain's CDR3 is CASSHQPGSSDYGYTF. CDR3 DNA: TGCGCCAGCAGCCATCAGCCGGGGTCTTCCGACTATGGCTACACCTTC. This chain connects TRBV4-3 to TRBJ1-2; D uncertain. Germline CDR1 LGHNA, CDR2 YSLEER. V lost 3 bases, J lost 3 bases, and 17 bases lay in between. The CDR3 has 16 residues.

This sequence joins TRBV2 and TRBJ1-1, with D unclear. Between the trimmed V and J ends, which lost 8 bases and 1 base, there was a span of 8 bases. There are 12 residues in the CDR3. Germline CDR1 reads SNHLY; CDR2 reads FYNNEI. For the CDR3, the DNA is TGTGCCAGCGAGGAACCGAACACTGAAGCTTTCTTT. Translating gives CASEEPNTEAFF.

The chain combines TRBV7-2 with TRBJ1-2; D not resolved. With 5 bases removed from V and 2 bases from J, the gap between germline ends came to 9 bases. Per germline, CDR1 SGHTA and CDR2 FQGNSA. CDR3 length equals 13 residues. CDR3 DNA: TGTGCCAGCAGCCCCCCACAAAACTATGGCTACACCTTC. Encoded protein: CASSPPQNYGYTF.

This clone has just one count. V gene TRBV5-1 combines with J gene TRBJ1-3; 7 nucleotides agree with TRBD1. Trimming cost V 4 bases and J 4 bases; bases outside gene matches: 8. The V gene's germline CDR1 is SGHRS and CDR2 YFSETQ. The CDR3 has 15 amino acids. The CDR3 DNA reads TGCGCCAGCAGCCTGGACAGGCCGATCGGAAACACCATATATTTT. The encoded protein is CASSLDRPIGNTIYF.

The chain joins TRBV28 to TRBJ1-2; 9 bases are a match to TRBD1. CDR1 and CDR2 from the germline V gene are MDHEN and SYDVKM. Germline trimming cut 4 bases from V and 8 bases from J; bases unmatched to any gene: 8. The CDR3 has 14 amino acids. The CDR3 nucleotides read TGTGCCAGCAGTTCCGGACAGGGGAGGAGCGGCTACACCTTC. Protein: CASSSGQGRSGYTF.

This rearrangement joins TRBV6-5 to TRBJ1-1; 7 bases fit TRBD1. The germline V gene has CDR1 MNHEY and CDR2 SVGAGI. With 4 bases clipped from V and 4 bases from J, the junction kept 6 bases outside the gene matches. The CDR3 runs 14 residues. The CDR3 DNA follows: TGTGCCAGCAGTTCACCCAGGGGGACCACTGAAGCTTTCTTT. Residues: CASSSPRGTTEAFF.

By share, this clone ranks as large (0.1 to 1%). The V call is TRBV4-2, the J call TRBJ2-7; TRBD2 agrees at 10 bases. Germline V gene lookup returns CDR1 LGHNA and CDR2 YNFKEQ. This CDR3 spans 15 amino acids. V lost 0 bases, J lost 4 bases, and 3 bases stayed unmatched. For the CDR3, the DNA is TGTGCCAGCAGCCAAGAAAGCGGGGGGGCTTACGAGCAGTACTTC. This translates into CASSQESGGAYEQYF.

The chain has TRBV6-8 and TRBJ1-1, with D unresolved. This CDR3 has 15 residues. Per the germline V gene, CDR1 is MNHGY and CDR2 is SAAAGT. V was clipped by 0 bases and J by 2 bases, with 10 bases between them. The CDR3 here is CASSYSDNINTEAFF. As DNA, the CDR3 is TGTGCCAGCAGTTACTCCGACAACATTAACACTGAAGCTTTCTTT.

The chain uses TRBV7-2 and TRBJ1-6; D gene ambiguous. The CDR3 spans 14 residues. Germline-derived CDR1 and CDR2 are SGHTA and FQGNSA. Trimming pared 5 bases from V and 8 bases from J, leaving 13 bases between. The CDR3 DNA sequence: TGTGCCAGCAGCCCCTCTATCGGGTATTCACCCCTCCACTTT. It codes for CASSPSIGYSPLHF.

The rearrangement uses TRBV5-5 and TRBJ1-2; unclear D gene. V lost 0 bases and J lost 4, with 13 bases in between. The CDR3 spans 15 residues. The germline V gene has CDR1 SGHKS and CDR2 YYEKEE (reference sequence). The CDR3 here is CASSLEMRRAYGYTF. Here the CDR3 DNA reads TGTGCCAGCAGCTTGGAGATGCGGCGCGCCTATGGCTACACCTTC.

The genes are TRBV29-1 and TRBJ2-7; the D gene is possibly TRBD1 (6 bases). Trimming shortened V by 4 bases and J by 7 bases, and 14 bases separated the two germline ends. CDR3 length equals 12 residues. Germline CDR1 SQVTM, CDR2 ANQGSEA. The CDR3 reads CSVGGPNGEQYF. The CDR3 DNA reads as TGCAGCGTTGGGGGGCCGAATGGGGAGCAGTACTTC.